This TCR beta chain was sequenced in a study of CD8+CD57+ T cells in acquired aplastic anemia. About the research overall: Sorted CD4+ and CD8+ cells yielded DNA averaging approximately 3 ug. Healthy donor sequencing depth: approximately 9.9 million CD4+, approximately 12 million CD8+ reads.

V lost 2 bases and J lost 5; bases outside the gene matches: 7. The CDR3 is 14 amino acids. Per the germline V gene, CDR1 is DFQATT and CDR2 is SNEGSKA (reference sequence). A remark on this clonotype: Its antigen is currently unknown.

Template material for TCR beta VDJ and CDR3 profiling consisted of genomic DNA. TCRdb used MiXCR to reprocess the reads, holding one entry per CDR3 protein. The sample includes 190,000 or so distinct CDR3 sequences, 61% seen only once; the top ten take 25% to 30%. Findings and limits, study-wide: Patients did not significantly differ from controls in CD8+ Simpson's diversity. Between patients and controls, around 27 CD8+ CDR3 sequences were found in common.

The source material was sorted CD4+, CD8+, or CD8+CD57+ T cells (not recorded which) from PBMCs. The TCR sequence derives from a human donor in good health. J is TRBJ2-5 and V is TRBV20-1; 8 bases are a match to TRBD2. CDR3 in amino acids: CSARPGLVLETQYF. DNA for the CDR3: TGCAGTGCTAGACCGGGACTAGTTCTTGAGACCCAGTACTTC.